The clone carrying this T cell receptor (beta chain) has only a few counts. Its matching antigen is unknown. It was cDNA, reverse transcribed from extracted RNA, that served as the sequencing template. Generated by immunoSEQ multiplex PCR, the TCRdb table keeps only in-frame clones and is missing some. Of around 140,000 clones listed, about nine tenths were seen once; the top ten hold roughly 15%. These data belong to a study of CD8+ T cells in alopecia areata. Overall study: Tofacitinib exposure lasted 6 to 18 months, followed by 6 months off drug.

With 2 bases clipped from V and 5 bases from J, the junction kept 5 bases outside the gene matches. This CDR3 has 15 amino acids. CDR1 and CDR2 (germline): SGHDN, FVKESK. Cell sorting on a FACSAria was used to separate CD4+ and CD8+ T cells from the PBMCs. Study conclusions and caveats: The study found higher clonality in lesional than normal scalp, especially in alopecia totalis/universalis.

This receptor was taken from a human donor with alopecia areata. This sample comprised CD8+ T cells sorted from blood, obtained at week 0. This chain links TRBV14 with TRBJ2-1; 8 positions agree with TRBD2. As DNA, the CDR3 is TGTGCCAGCAGCCAAAAGCGGGAGTCCCACAATGAGCAGTTCTTC. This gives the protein CASSQKRESHNEQFF.